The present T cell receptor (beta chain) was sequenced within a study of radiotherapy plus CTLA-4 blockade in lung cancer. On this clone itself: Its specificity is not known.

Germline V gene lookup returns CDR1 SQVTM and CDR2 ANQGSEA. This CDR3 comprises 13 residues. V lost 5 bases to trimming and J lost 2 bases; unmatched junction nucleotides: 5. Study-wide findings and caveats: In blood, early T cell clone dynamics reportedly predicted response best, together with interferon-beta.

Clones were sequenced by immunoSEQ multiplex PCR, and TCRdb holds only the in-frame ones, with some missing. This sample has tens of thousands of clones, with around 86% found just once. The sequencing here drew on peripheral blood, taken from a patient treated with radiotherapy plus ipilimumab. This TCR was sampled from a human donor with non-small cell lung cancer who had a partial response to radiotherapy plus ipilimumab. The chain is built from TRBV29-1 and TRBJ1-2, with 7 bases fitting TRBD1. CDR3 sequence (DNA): TGCAGCGTTTCATCGACAGGGAACTATGGCTACACCTTC. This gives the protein CSVSSTGNYGYTF.